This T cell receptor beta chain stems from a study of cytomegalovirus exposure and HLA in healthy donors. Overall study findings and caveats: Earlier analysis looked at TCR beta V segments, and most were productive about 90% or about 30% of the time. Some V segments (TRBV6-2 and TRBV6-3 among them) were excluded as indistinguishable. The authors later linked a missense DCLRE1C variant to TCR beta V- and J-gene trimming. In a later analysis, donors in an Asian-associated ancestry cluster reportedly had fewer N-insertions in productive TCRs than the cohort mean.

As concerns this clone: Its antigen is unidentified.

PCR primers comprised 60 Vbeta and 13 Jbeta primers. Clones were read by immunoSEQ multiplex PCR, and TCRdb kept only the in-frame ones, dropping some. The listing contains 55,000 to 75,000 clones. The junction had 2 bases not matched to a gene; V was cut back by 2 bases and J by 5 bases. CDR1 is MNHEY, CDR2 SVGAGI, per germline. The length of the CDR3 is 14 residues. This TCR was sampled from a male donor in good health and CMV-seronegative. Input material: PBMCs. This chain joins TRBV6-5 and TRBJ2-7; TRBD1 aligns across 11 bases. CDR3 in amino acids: CASSYGDRGDEQYF. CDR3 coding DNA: TGTGCCAGCAGTTACGGGGACAGGGGGGACGAGCAGTACTTC.